This T cell receptor (beta chain) was sequenced for a study of blood T cells in healthy people across ages. Overall study findings and caveats: Without sorted subsets, naive and antigen-experienced compartments could not be conclusively compared.

A J-beta primer mix and a sample-barcoded 5' primer were used in a second PCR of about 7 to 12 cycles. One entry per CDR3 protein, called by TCRdb with MiXCR from the 5' RACE reads. The sample has about 640,000 distinct CDR3 sequences, 40% to 50% seen once. With regard to this clonotype: The antigen remains unidentified. At one end the junction does not follow the germline gene, possibly because of a read error.

Germline CDR1 and CDR2: DFQATT and SNEGSKA (reference sequence). CDR3 length: 13 amino acids. Source material: blood. The clonotype was recovered from a man older than 75 in good health. This chain uses TRBV20-1 with TRBJ1-1; no clear D gene. CDR3: CSARDDRSTEAFF. In nucleotides, the CDR3 is TGCAGTGCCAGAGATGACCGAAGCACTGAAGCTTTCTTT.